This entry is about one T cell receptor (beta chain). This clonotype was observed a handful of times. This clone's antigen is unknown. Base qualities are not recorded, but no much larger clone differs from it by a single base. The sequencer was an Illumina NovaSeq 6000. TCRalpha and TCRbeta cDNA libraries were built by 5'RACE with constant-segment primers, adding sample barcodes and unique molecular identifiers. Trizol reagent was used to extract RNA from every sample. The libraries were amplified in two PCR steps, and the second step added a second sample barcode and Illumina TruSeq adapters. Sequencing of libraries was performed on an Illumina NovaSeq with 2 x 150 bp paired-end reads. The authors' pipeline ran thus. Demultiplexing of reads and collapsing into UMI-guided consensus sequences were performed with migec v1.2.7. With mixcr v2.1.11, UMI consensuses were aligned to TRA and TRB V and J templates and assembled into clonotypes. A clonotype was counted as expanded or contracted only if both edgeR and NoisET called the change significant, with noise models trained on biological replicates. For edgeR calls, the thresholds were a false discovery rate-adjusted p below 0.01 and a log2 fold-change of 1. As an exploratory analysis of dynamics, PCA with hierarchical clustering was applied to max-normalized trajectories of the 1000 most abundant clonotypes. The CD4 or CD8 phenotype of responding clones was assigned using the separately sequenced CD4+ and CD8+ repertoires. The raw public reads went through TCRdb reprocessing: fastp at Q25, MiXCR clone calling, in-frame beta chains kept. Under each unique CDR3 protein, matching rows form one entry showing the most common genes and DNA. TCRdb, rather than the study authors, made the V and J calls. The sample data list under 600,000 distinct CDR3 sequences, and approximately 21% of these were observed just once. Jointly, the top ten make up about 8.7% of the sample.

The sample originates from a study of T-cell memory formation after mild COVID-19 listed by TCRdb under 2021. For the wider study: Most TCR sequence clusters were specific to one of the two donors. In two donors, T-cell clones that expanded and contracted after mild COVID-19 were followed by sequencing TCRalpha and TCRbeta repertoires longitudinally. Two young, previously healthy adult volunteers, one female and one male, were included in the cohort. Paper-wide results and their limitations: Only two mild cases were covered by the study, and larger cohorts that include severe cases with pre-infection samples were considered necessary. SARS-CoV-2 specificity of the second-wave clones peaking on day 37 was not confirmed. Balanced CD4/CD8 phenotypes were observed for clones contracting from day 15 to 85, whereas a bias towards CD4+ was observed for a second wave of clones expanding from day 15 to 37. Some responding clones were detected in pre-infection memory, suggesting pre-existing cross-reactive memory T cells joined the SARS-CoV-2 response. Contracting CD4+ clones appeared mostly in the CM and EM memory subsets, whereas CD8+ clones were enriched in EMRA.

Ficoll-Paque density gradient centrifugation was used to isolate PBMCs. According to the germline V gene, CDR1 reads SGHTA and CDR2 reads FQGTGA. Including cysteine and phenylalanine, the CDR3 has 16 amino acids. Only the CDR3 part of the read is kept: 48 bases, read in frame from the first base. Germline trimming amounts to 2 bases on V and 5 bases on J, with 1 as the count of junction bases outside the gene matches. The sequenced sample was PBMCs or a T cell subset sorted from them (not recorded which). The receptor was isolated from an adult woman who had mild COVID-19 (a few samples of this study predate the infection). The sample titles of this study are shuffled in the database, so cell type and time point are left out; the donor was told from shared clones. The chain links TRBV7-3 with TRBJ2-3, and 16 bases in between align with TRBD2. DNA sequence: TGTGCCAGCAGCTTAGGGACTAGCGGGAGGGGAGATACGCAGTATTTT. Its product reads: CASSLGTSGRGDTQYF.